This entry concerns a single TCR beta chain. This clone was counted a few times. Its specific antigen is unknown. Base qualities are missing; no much larger clone stands one base away. The High Capacity cDNA Reverse Transcription Kit was used to reverse transcribe all of the isolated RNA, meaning that expressed TCRB transcripts were what got sequenced. Deep immunoSEQ sequencing was applied to naive, central memory and regulatory T cell samples, giving an average of roughly 3.5 million total reads per sample. Sorted cells were lysed in RLT buffer and RNA was extracted with DNase-treated RNeasy Micro or Mini kits, depending on cell number. Each cell subset was processed on its own to prevent cross-contamination, while patient and healthy donor samples were processed together. The immunoSEQ multiplex PCR was used to amplify TCRB sequences from cDNA, yielding 87-bp fragments that span the CDR3 region. Sequencing of the amplicons was done on the Illumina HiSeq platform. The paper's data handling went like this. Synthetic template baselines were used to correct PCR bias computationally, reads within Hamming distance 2 were collapsed together, and singletons that could not be merged were discarded. Reads were aligned against IMGT so that V, D and J genes, CDR3 length and insertions or deletions at six rearrangement sites could be assigned. Within each subset, clonotype counts were normalized to the number of sorted cells before true diversity and Gini coefficients were calculated with the tcR R package. The overlap coefficient, calculated on TCRB nucleotide sequences, was used to quantify repertoire sharing. As a proxy for the pre-selection repertoire, out-of-frame TCRB sequences from naive cells were analyzed. This immuneACCESS table, as held by TCRdb, lists in-frame sequences with V and J called but not all clones. Of the missing ones, under half trace to an unresolved V gene in checked studies; the others have no known cause. V, J and clone size were drawn from that table, and D and trimming were deduced from the DNA. This sample lists 640,000 or so clones; around 15% were detected once. Together, the top ten hold roughly 0.022% of the sample.

Between the V and J ends, shortened by 5 bases and 3 bases respectively, the junction contains 5 bases. Including cysteine and phenylalanine, the CDR3 has 12 amino acids. The entry retains the CDR3 DNA only, 36 bases that are in frame from base 1. The germline V gene (reference sequence) gives CDR1 as LNHDA and CDR2 as SQIVND. The record originates from a study of beta chain features in type 1 diabetes (dated by TCRdb to 2017 to 2018). Regarding the research as a whole: Patients and healthy donors did not differ in mean age, gender distribution, total cell number or subset yield. In the study, recently diagnosed type 1 diabetes patients and matched healthy donors were compared on the TCRB repertoires of their sorted circulating CD4+ T cell subsets. Whereas all 30 or so donors provided naive and central memory subsets, regulatory and stem cell-like memory subsets were isolated from just 8 patients and about eight healthy donors. A total of around 110,000,000 sorted cells were examined across all samples, and RNA yield correlated strongly with the number of cells per subset. The research as a whole found: Because cDNA was sequenced instead of genomic DNA, highly expressing activated cells could be over-represented, though the groups showed no difference in activation or CD3 levels. In all four CD4+ subsets, TCRB CDR3 length was moderately but significantly shorter in type 1 diabetes patients. HLA sub-analyses involved small numbers of individuals, so any influence of HLA type on TCRB rearrangement remained unresolved. At VDJ recombination sites, patients with type 1 diabetes made fewer insertions and deleted more nucleotides, a pattern implying thymic rearrangement abnormalities. PCR might favor shorter templates, but patient and control samples were amplified and corrected together, so any skew would affect both groups equally. Naive, central memory and regulatory TCRB repertoires appeared to be more similar among patients than among healthy donors.

From each donor, a single peripheral blood sample of about 120 mL on average was drawn into heparinised tubes. Using a panel that included CD45RO, CCR7, CD25, CD127, CD95 and CD27, naive, central memory, regulatory and stem cell-like memory CD4+ T cells were sorted on a BD FACSAria II. Every sorted population had a purity above 95%. Right away, PBMCs were isolated by Lymphoprep density gradient centrifugation and were stained directly, with no culture step. To minimize batch effects, samples were stained and sorted in pairs, one healthy donor with one patient per experiment. The receptor chain draws on TRBV19 and TRBJ1-5, with no confidently assigned D gene. This clonotype was sampled from a man younger than 35 with type 1 diabetes. Sequencing was carried out using naive CD4+ T cells from blood. The cell subset or site label corresponds to: true naive CD4+ T cells. The DNA reads as follows: TGTGCCAGTAGTCCAGTCAATCAGCCCCAGCATTTT. It encodes CASSPVNQPQHF. Outside the CDR3, residues come from the reference TRBV19 and TRBJ1-5 proteins, so the full variable domain is: DGGITQSPKYLFRKEGQNVTLSCEQNLNHDAMYWYRQDPGQGLRLIYYSQIVNDFQKGDIAEGYSVSREKKESFPLTVTSAQKNPTAFYLCASSPVNQPQHFGDGTRLSIL.